This entry features one T cell receptor beta chain sequence. What antigen it recognizes has not been identified. No quality values exist for individual bases; no much larger clone is one base distant. TCRbeta CDR3 regions were amplified from genomic DNA by means of the immunoSEQ Assay, a bias-controlled multiplex PCR. The paper's data handling went like this. Within the assay, amplification of reference gene primers was used to estimate how many nucleated cells each sample contained. To quantify the absolute abundance of each unique TCRbeta CDR3 rearrangement, sequence reads were collapsed and filtered. For each sample, productive Simpson clonality was calculated as the square root of Simpson's diversity index over productive rearrangements. TCRdb mirrors the immuneACCESS table, restricted to in-frame sequences. Some clones are absent from its copies; in checked studies, under half trace to an unresolved V gene, and the reason for the others is unknown. V, J and clone size derive from that table, while D and trimming were established from the DNA sequence. This sample holds approximately 130,000 clones; around 85% were observed only once. 15% to 20% of the sample is held by the ten biggest clonotypes.

This entry is derived from a study of blood T cell repertoires in COVID-19 (dated by TCRdb to the early 2020s). With respect to the entire study: The collaborator samples originated in the United States, Italy and Spain and spanned the acute and convalescent phases of COVID-19. The material from the prospective study consisted of cDNA or gDNA derived from T cells, B-cell-depleted T cells, or PBMCs. Subjects who had been exposed to COVID-19, were actively infected with it, or had recovered from it provided the deeply sampled blood TCRbeta repertoires that made up the dataset. The repertoires were released in a freely available public database intended as a resource for research on the immune response to SARS-CoV-2. The samples were drawn from the first 160 participants of the ongoing ImmuneRACE study and from 1,254 subjects provided by 6 global collaborators. A de-identified subject ID, COVID-19 status, age in years and sex were almost always included in the sample metadata. HLA class I and class II types, where available, came from metadata supplied by the sample provider rather than from assay-based typing.

Findings and caveats that apply to the study as a whole: Clinical and demographic metadata were provided uncurated, with the amount varying by source and participant.

Samples from volunteer blood donors who had recovered from COVID-19 were contributed by a second Seattle source. Collaborating institutions collected whole blood in K2EDTA tubes following their own protocols. Collaborator samples were shipped for TCRbeta analysis as frozen whole blood, isolated PBMCs, or DNA extracted from either sample type. V is reduced by 6 bases and J by 6 bases, leaving a spacing of 11 bases between them. The CDR3 has 12 amino acids, counting the end cysteine and phenylalanine. The kept DNA is CDR3 alone, 36 bases in frame from the first base. CDR1 SGDLS and CDR2 YYNGEE are derived from the germline V gene.

This sequence was found in a woman in her 50s who had recovered from COVID-19. Sequencing was done on a sample of peripheral blood. Recombination linked TRBV9 to TRBJ2-3; the D gene identity is not certain. CDR3 loop: CASTSDGDTQYF. The DNA reads as follows: TGTGCCAGCACCTCCGACGGGGATACGCAGTATTTT.